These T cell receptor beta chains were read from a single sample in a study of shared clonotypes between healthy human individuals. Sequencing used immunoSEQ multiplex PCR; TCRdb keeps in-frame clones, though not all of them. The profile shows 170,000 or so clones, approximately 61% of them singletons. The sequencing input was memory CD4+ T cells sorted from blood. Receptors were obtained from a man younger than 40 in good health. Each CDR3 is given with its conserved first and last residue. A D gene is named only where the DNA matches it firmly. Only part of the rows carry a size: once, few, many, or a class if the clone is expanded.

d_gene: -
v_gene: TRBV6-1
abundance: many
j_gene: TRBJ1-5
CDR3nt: TGTGCCAGCAGTATCAGGGAAGGGGGATCCGCACATTTT
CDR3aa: CASSIREGGSAHF

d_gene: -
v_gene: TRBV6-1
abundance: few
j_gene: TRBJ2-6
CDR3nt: TGTGCCAGCGGGGGCTTTGGGGCCAACGTCCTGACTTTC
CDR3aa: CASGGFGANVLTF

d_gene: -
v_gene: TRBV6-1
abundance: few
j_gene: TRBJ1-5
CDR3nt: TGTGCCAGCATGGTTCAGCAGCCCCAGCATTTT
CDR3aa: CASMVQQPQHF

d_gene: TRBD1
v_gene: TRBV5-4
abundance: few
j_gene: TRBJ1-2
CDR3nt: TGTGCCAGCAGCCTCTACTCTGGGACAGGGTATGGCTACACCTTC
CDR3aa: CASSLYSGTGYGYTF

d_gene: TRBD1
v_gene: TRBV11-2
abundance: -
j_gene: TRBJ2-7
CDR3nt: TGTGCCAGCAGCTTAGTGGGGACAGGACTCTACGAGCAGTACTTC
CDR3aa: CASSLVGTGLYEQYF

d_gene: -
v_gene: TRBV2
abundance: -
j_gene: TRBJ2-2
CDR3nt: TGTGCCAGCAGGGGACCGGCCACCGGGGAGCTGTTTTTT
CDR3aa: CASRGPATGELFF

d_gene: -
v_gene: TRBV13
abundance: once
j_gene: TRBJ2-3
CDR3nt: TGTGCCAGCAGCTTAGGCCGGGTCGGGAGAGTTTTACCTAGCACAGATACGCAGTATTTT
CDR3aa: CASSLGRVGRVLPSTDTQYF

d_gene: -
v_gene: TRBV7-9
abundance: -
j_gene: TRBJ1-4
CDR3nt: TGTGCCAGCATGCGGGCCCCTAATGAAAAACTGTTTTTT
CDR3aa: CASMRAPNEKLFF

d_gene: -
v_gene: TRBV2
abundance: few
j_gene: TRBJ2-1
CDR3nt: TGTGCCAGCTCATTTCTCGGACACAATGAGCAGTTCTTC
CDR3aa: CASSFLGHNEQFF

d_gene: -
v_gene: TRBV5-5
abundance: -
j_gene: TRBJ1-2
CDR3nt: TGTGCCAGCAGCTTGGTATTGGGGTCTAGAGGCTACACCTTC
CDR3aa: CASSLVLGSRGYTF

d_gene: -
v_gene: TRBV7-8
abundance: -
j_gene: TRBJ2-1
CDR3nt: TGTGCCAGCAGTATAAGCTCCTACAATGAGCAGTTCTTC
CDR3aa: CASSISSYNEQFF

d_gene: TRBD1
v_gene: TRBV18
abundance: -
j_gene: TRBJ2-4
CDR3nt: TGTGCCAGCTCACTAGGAAGGGGGCTCGGATTAGACAAAAACATTCAGTACTTC
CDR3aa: CASSLGRGLGLDKNIQYF

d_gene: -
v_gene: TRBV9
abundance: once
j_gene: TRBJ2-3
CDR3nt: TGTGCCAGCAGCAGCGTACTAACAGATACGCAGTATTTT
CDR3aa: CASSSVLTDTQYF

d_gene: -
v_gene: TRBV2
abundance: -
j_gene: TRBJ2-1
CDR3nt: TGTGCCAGCAGTGAATTGGGGGAGCGTGGCAATGAGCAGTTCTTC
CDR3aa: CASSELGERGNEQFF